This TCR beta chain was captured in a study of beta chain features in type 1 diabetes. Study-wide points: Any HLA effect on TCRB rearrangement was left unresolved by small sub-analyses. Moderate yet significant TCRB CDR3 shortening was seen in Type 1 diabetes patients in all four CD4+ subsets.

To note about this clone: Its antigen is not known.

This CDR3 has 16 amino acids. V lost 5 bases, J lost 0 bases, and 17 bases lay in between. Per the germline V gene, CDR1 is SGHDT and CDR2 is YYEEEE. The investigators reverse transcribed all of the isolated RNA, so they sequenced expressed TCRB transcripts. For naive, central memory and regulatory T cell samples, reads averaged around 3.5 million. Method: immunoSEQ multiplex PCR; TCRdb's copy keeps in-frame clones and lacks some. Of a few hundred thousand clones in the sample, roughly 12% were seen once. Per donor, one heparinised blood draw averaged around 0.12 L. Populations isolated by sorting all had purity greater than 98%.

Sequences were obtained from naive CD4+ T cells from blood. This chain links TRBV5-6 with TRBJ1-1; weak D call: TRBD1 (6 bases). The clonotype comes from a woman between 18 and 29 years old with type 1 diabetes. The CDR3 DNA reads as TGTGCCAGCAGTTCTCTCGGGACACCTATGAACACTGAAGCTTTCTTT. It encodes CASSSLGTPMNTEAFF.